This T cell receptor beta chain came from a study of T cells in localized non-small cell lung cancer. There are 14 residues in the CDR3. Germline V gene sequence: CDR1 LNHNV, CDR2 YYDKDF (reference sequence). In regard to this clone: One end of the junction does not line up with germline, which may come from a read error.

Method: immunoSEQ multiplex PCR; TCRdb's copy keeps in-frame clones and lacks some. The table has 53,000 or so clones, approximately 83% seen once. Sequencing was performed on peripheral blood mononuclear cells, taken before any cancer treatment. The rearrangement uses TRBV15 and TRBJ1-5; D not certain. This receptor was obtained from a man aged 35-69 years with stage III lung adenocarcinoma. The CDR3 sequence is CAASRDLSRQPQHF. The CDR3 DNA sequence: TGTGCCGCCAGCAGAGATCTTTCGAGACAGCCCCAGCATTTT.